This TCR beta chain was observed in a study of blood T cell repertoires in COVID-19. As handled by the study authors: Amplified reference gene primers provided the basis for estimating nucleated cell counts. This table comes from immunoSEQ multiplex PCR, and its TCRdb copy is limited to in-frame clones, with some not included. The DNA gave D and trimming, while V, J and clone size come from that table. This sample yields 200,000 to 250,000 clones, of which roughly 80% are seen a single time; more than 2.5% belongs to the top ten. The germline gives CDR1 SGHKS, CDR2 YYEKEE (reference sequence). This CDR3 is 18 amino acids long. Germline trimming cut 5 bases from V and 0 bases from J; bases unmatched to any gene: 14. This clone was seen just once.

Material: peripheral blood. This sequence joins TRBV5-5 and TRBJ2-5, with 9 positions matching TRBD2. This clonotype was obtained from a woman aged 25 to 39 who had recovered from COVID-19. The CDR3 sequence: CASSQSFLAGQYQETQYF. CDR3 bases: TGTGCCAGCAGTCAATCATTCCTAGCGGGGCAGTACCAAGAGACCCAGTACTTC.